The entry below gives a single T cell receptor beta chain sequence along with its context. The antigen is not known. The protocol was immunoSEQ multiplex PCR, while the TCRdb copy is restricted to in-frame clones and leaves out a portion. The data show about 58,000 clones, with roughly 80% seen just once and approximately 3.1% held by the top ten. The CDR3 contains 14 residues. CDR1 MNHNS and CDR2 SASEGT come from the germline V gene. Trimming left V 5 bases short and J 0 bases short, with 11 bases between. These data belong to a study of OX40 agonist ivuxolimab in advanced cancers. Overall study context: Allowance was made for prior anti-PD-1, anti-PD-L1 or anti-CTLA-4 therapy, and about 40% had some. Three patients had partial responses: one hepatocellular carcinoma, two cutaneous melanoma. Broader study findings: Circulating CD4+ and CD8+ T cells showed clonal expansion by week 6 at 0.1 to 3.0 mg/kg.

This sequence was found in an adult with an advanced solid tumor such as melanoma, head and neck, liver or kidney cancer. The input for sequencing was CD4+ or CD8+ T cells sorted from blood, taken in a trial of the OX40 agonist ivuxolimab. The gene calls are TRBV6-1 and TRBJ2-7, with D possibly being TRBD1 (5 bases). The CDR3 coding sequence is TGTGCCAGCAGTCTGGGTAGGGGCTCCTACGAGCAGTACTTC. Encoded protein: CASSLGRGSYEQYF.